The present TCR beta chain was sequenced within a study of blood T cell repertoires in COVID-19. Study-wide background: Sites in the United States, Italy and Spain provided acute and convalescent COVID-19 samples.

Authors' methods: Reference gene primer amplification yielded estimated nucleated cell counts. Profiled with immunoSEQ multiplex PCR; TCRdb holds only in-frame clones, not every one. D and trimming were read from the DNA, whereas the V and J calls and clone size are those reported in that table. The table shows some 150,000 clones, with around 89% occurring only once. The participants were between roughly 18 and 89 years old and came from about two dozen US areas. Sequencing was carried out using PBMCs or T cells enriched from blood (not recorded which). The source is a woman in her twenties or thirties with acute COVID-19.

The CDR3 DNA follows: TGTGCCAGCAGCCCGTTCGGACAGACCTCTGGAAACACCATATATTTT. Protein: CASSPFGQTSGNTIYF. The V gene is TRBV7-2, the J gene TRBJ1-3, with D perhaps TRBD1 (6 bases). Germline CDR1 SGHTA, CDR2 FQGNSA. The CDR3 runs 16 residues. The V end was cut by 5 bases, the J end by 0 bases, with 14 bases between. The full variable domain, completed using reference TRBV7-2 and TRBJ1-3, is GAGVSQSPSNKVTEKGKDVELRCDPISGHTALYWYRQSLGQGLEFLIYFQGNSAPDKSGLPSDRFSAERTGGSVSTLTIQRTQQEDSAVYLCASSPFGQTSGNTIYFGEGSWLTVV.